A selection of T cell receptor beta chains follows, all from one sample in a study of blood T cell repertoires in COVID-19. The protocol was immunoSEQ multiplex PCR, while the TCRdb copy is restricted to in-frame clones and leaves out a portion. This sample has under 150,000 clones, with about 79% found just once. The specimen sequenced was peripheral blood. The receptors stem from a woman aged 80 or over with acute or convalescent COVID-19. Each CDR3 is given with its conserved first and last residue. A D gene is named only where the DNA matches it firmly. Only some rows state a clone size, as once, few, many or a class for expanded clones.

V	D	J	size	DNA	CDR3
TRBV7-2	NA	TRBJ1-6	NA	TGTGCCAGCAGCTTAGACTCTACGTCTCTCCACTTT	CASSLDSTSLHF
TRBV28	NA	TRBJ1-2	NA	TGTGCCAGCAGGAACGCGGGCCTTGTAAACTATGGCTACACCTTC	CASRNAGLVNYGYTF
TRBV6-2/TRBV6-3	TRBD1	TRBJ1-4	NA	TGTGCCAGCAGTTACGGCGGGACAGCTAATGAAAAACTGTTTTTT	CASSYGGTANEKLFF
TRBV7-2	TRBD1	TRBJ2-3	few	TGTGCCAGCAGCCCTGACAGGGGGCTCACAGATACGCAGTATTTT	CASSPDRGLTDTQYF
TRBV6-2/TRBV6-3	NA	TRBJ2-1	NA	TGTGCCAGCAGTTACATGTCGGCTGGACAAAATGTGCAGTTCTTC	CASSYMSAGQNVQFF
TRBV27	TRBD1	TRBJ2-4	NA	TGTGCCAGCAGTGCAGCGGACAGGGGACACATTCAGTACTTC	CASSAADRGHIQYF
TRBV10-3	TRBD1	TRBJ2-7	NA	TGTGCCATCAGTACCGGGGACAGGGGCTACGAGCAGTACTTC	CAISTGDRGYEQYF
TRBV7-2	TRBD2	TRBJ2-5	NA	TGTGCCAGCAGCCCCGACTTAGCGGGGGGTTTAGAGACCCAGTACTTC	CASSPDLAGGLETQYF
TRBV6-2/TRBV6-3	TRBD2	TRBJ2-1	NA	TGTGCCAGCAGTTACCCCGATCGCGGGAGGGCCGGTTATGAGCAGTTCTTC	CASSYPDRGRAGYEQFF
TRBV18	TRBD1	TRBJ1-2	NA	TGTGCCAGCTCACCTGACAGGGAGAATGGCTACACCTTC	CASSPDRENGYTF
TRBV4-1	TRBD1	TRBJ1-2	NA	TGCGCCAGCAGCCAAGAAGGGACAGGGGGCAACTATGGCTACACCTTC	CASSQEGTGGNYGYTF
TRBV7-3	NA	TRBJ1-1	NA	TGTGCCAGCAGTTTGACAGCCCACACTGAAGCTTTCTTT	CASSLTAHTEAFF
TRBV2	NA	TRBJ1-5	NA	TGTGCCAGCGGGACTCATCTTTATCAGCCCCAGCATTTT	CASGTHLYQPQHF
TRBV5-8	TRBD1	TRBJ1-2	few	TGTGCCAGCAGCTTGCCCCCCCCAGGGGGGTATGGCTACACCTTC	CASSLPPPGGYGYTF
TRBV11-2	NA	TRBJ1-4	NA	TGTGCCAGCAGCTTAGTCCACGGGGGGGAAAAACTGTTTTTT	CASSLVHGGEKLFF